Presented here are 27 T cell receptor beta chains from one specimen sequenced in a study of CD8+CD57+ T cells in acquired aplastic anemia. For sequencing, patients were chosen who had shown expansion of CD8+CD57+ cells by flow cytometry. Researchers used genomic DNA as the template to profile TCR beta VDJ and CDR3. Each CDR3 protein gets one entry after TCRdb re-called the reads with MiXCR. The sample holds around 220,000 distinct CDR3 sequences, about half seen once. Sequenced input: sorted CD4+, CD8+, or CD8+CD57+ T cells (not recorded which) from PBMCs. The receptors were gathered from a human donor with aplastic anemia.

About this clonotype itself: Since a much larger clone is just one base distant, this may be a read error. The V gene is TRBV30, the J gene TRBJ1-1, with D uncertain. The germline V gene encodes CDR1 GTSNPN and CDR2 SVGIG (reference sequence). The CDR3 runs 11 residues. The CDR3 is CACERNIEAFF. CDR3 DNA sequence: TGTGCCTGTGAAAGGAACATTGAAGCTTTCTTT.

The V and J genes are TRBV19 and TRBJ1-1; a possible D gene is TRBD1 (6 bases). V was trimmed by 3 bases and J by 4 bases, leaving 15 bases between them. The CDR3 sequence is 15 residues long. Germline V lookup: CDR1 LNHDA, CDR2 SQIVND (reference sequence). CDR3 in DNA: TGTGCCAGTAGTATGGGGGGCAACCTGAGCACTGAAGCTTTCTTT. Its protein is CASSMGGNLSTEAFF.

This clonotype was seen only once. The V call is TRBV20-1, the J call TRBJ2-7; the D gene could be TRBD1 or TRBD2 (5 bases each). The CDR3 length is 14 residues. Germline V gene lookup returns CDR1 DFQATT and CDR2 SNEGSKA (reference sequence). The V end lost 6 bases, the J end lost 5 bases, and 20 bases lay between the germline ends. The CDR3 loop is CSASSMDGADEQYF. The CDR3 DNA is TGCAGTGCATCCTCTATGGACGGGGCGGACGAGCAGTACTTC.

In its sample, this clonotype was seen a few times. This chain connects TRBV15 to TRBJ1-5, with no clear D. Germline V gives CDR1 LNHNV, CDR2 YYDKDF (reference sequence). CDR3 length: 18 residues. Trimming removed 5 bases from V and 3 bases from J, with 23 bases in between. The CDR3: CATSSHQDGLLFNQPQHF. DNA for the CDR3: TGTGCCACCAGCTCTCACCAGGACGGCCTCCTGTTCAATCAGCCCCAGCATTTT.

Comment on this clonotype: A much larger clone differs from this one at a single base, so this may be a read error. This likely comes from a read error, as the CDR3 has no conserved phenylalanine or tryptophan at its end. This chain uses TRBV5-1 with TRBJ2-2; D unresolved. Deletions cut 0 bases from V and 2 bases from J, with 8 bases between. The germline V gene has CDR1 SGHRS and CDR2 YFSETQ. This CDR3 has 15 residues. CDR3 in DNA: TGCGCCAGCAGCTTGGTGCAGCCTAACACCGGGGAGCTGTTTTCT. Amino acids: CASSLVQPNTGELFS.

This clonotype was observed a single time. The V gene is TRBV20-1, the J gene TRBJ2-5; possibly TRBD2 for D (7 bases). The length of the CDR3 is 14 residues. V was clipped by 6 bases and J by 2 bases, with 16 bases between them. CDR1 and CDR2 from the germline V gene are DFQATT and SNEGSKA (reference sequence). In DNA form, the CDR3 reads TGCAGTGCCGACCGAGGGGGGGGGCAAGAGACCCAGTACTTC. The encoded protein is CSADRGGGQETQYF.

At least ten counts were recorded for this clonotype. The V and J genes are TRBV7-6 and TRBJ1-6, with TRBD1 matching over 10 bases. The V and J ends lost 5 bases and 7 bases, in that order; junction bases with no gene match: 5. The CDR3 spans 15 residues. Germline CDR1 SGHVS, CDR2 FNYEAQ. The CDR3 coding sequence is TGTGCCAGCAGCCAAGACAGGGGGCTCAATTCACCCCTCCACTTT. This codes for CASSQDRGLNSPLHF.

This clonotype was observed many times. The chain recombines TRBV7-9 with TRBJ2-7, with 7 bases fitting TRBD1. This CDR3 is built from 16 residues. Germline V gene sequence: CDR1 SEHNR, CDR2 FQNEAQ (reference sequence). V dropped 1 base and J dropped 3; count of bases not matched to a gene: 9. The CDR3 bases are TGTGCCAGCAGCTTAGGAGGGACAGCAAAAGACTACGAGCAGTACTTC. Translated: CASSLGGTAKDYEQYF.

The chain employs TRBV27 and TRBJ1-4; D not certain. The CDR3 is 15 residues long. Germline values: CDR1 MNHEY, CDR2 SMNVEV (reference sequence). Deletions cut 5 bases from V and 8 bases from J, with 18 bases between. CDR3 nucleotides: TGTGCCAGCAGTCCGCAGGCGGCGTCTAGGGAAAAACTGTTTTTT. It translates to CASSPQAASREKLFF.

This clonotype was found a few times. V is TRBV15 and J is TRBJ2-7; 9 nucleotides line up with TRBD2. The CDR3 totals 13 residues. With 6 bases clipped from V and 2 bases from J, the junction kept 2 bases outside the gene matches. Germline CDR1 LNHNV, CDR2 YYDKDF (reference sequence). This CDR3 reads CATRKRGAYEQYF. The DNA of the CDR3 is TGTGCCACCAGGAAGCGGGGGGCCTACGAGCAGTACTTC.

This clonotype was seen ten or more times. The rearrangement uses TRBV20-1 and TRBJ2-1; D may be TRBD1 (5 bases). The CDR3 is made up of 11 amino acids. Germline V lookup: CDR1 DFQATT, CDR2 SNEGSKA (reference sequence). V was shortened by 5 bases and J by 9 bases, with 11 bases between the two germline ends. The CDR3 here is CSAYRRGEQFF. DNA for the CDR3: TGCAGTGCTTACCGTAGGGGTGAGCAGTTCTTC.

The J gene is TRBJ1-6, the V gene TRBV5-5; the D gene is possibly TRBD1 (5 bases). Trimming left V 1 base short and J 5 bases short, with 7 bases between. This CDR3 has 14 residues. Germline values: CDR1 SGHKS, CDR2 YYEKEE (reference sequence). The CDR3 nucleotides are TGTGCCAGCAGCTTGAGCAGGGATAATTCACCCCTCCACTTT. Translating it yields CASSLSRDNSPLHF. The variable domain in full, with the rest retrieved from reference TRBV5-5 and TRBJ1-6, is DAGVTQSPTHLIKTRGQQVTLRCSPISGHKSVSWYQQVLGQGPQFIFQYYEKEERGRGNFPDRFSARQFPNYSSELNVNALLLGDSALYLCASSLSRDNSPLHFGNGTRLTVT.

This chain joins TRBV20-1 and TRBJ1-1, with 8 bases lining up with TRBD1. The CDR3 extends over 12 amino acids. Germline V lookup: CDR1 DFQATT, CDR2 SNEGSKA (reference sequence). Trimming removed 6 bases from V and 7 bases from J; junction bases left unmatched: 7. CDR3 sequence: CSAKTGENEAFF. The CDR3 nucleotides are TGCAGTGCAAAGACAGGGGAGAATGAAGCTTTCTTT.

V and J are TRBV5-1 and TRBJ2-7, with a possible D match to TRBD2 (5 bases). Germline V gene lookup returns CDR1 SGHRS and CDR2 YFSETQ. V was shortened by 4 bases and J by 2 bases, with 7 bases between the two germline ends. The CDR3 has 12 amino acids. CDR3 nucleotide sequence: TGCGCCAGCAGCCGGGATGCCTACGAGCAGTACTTC. Amino acids: CASSRDAYEQYF.

This clonotype was found many times. The chain combines TRBV28 with TRBJ1-2; D gene unclear. CDR3 length: 12 residues. V was clipped by 9 bases and J by 0 bases, with 8 bases between them. Germline loops: CDR1 MDHEN, CDR2 SYDVKM. The CDR3 spells CASWGSNYGYTF. Here the CDR3 DNA reads TGTGCCAGTTGGGGATCTAACTATGGCTACACCTTC.

The chain couples TRBV15 to TRBJ1-6; D unclear. This CDR3 contains 15 residues. CDR1 is LNHNV and CDR2 is YYDKDF in the germline V gene (reference sequence). With 0 bases removed from V and 7 bases from J, the gap between germline ends came to 10 bases. CDR3 region: CATSRDPEVNSPLHF. The CDR3 nucleotides read TGTGCCACCAGCAGAGACCCGGAGGTCAATTCACCCCTCCACTTT. Drawing the rest from reference TRBV15 and TRBJ1-6, the complete variable domain is DAMVIQNPRYQVTQFGKPVTLSCSQTLNHNVMYWYQQKSSQAPKLLFHYYDKDFNNEADTPDNFQSRRPNTSFCFLDIRSPGLGDTAMYLCATSRDPEVNSPLHFGNGTRLTVT.

The chain has TRBV7-3 and TRBJ1-6, with unresolved D. Per germline, CDR1 SGHTA and CDR2 FQGTGA. CDR3 length: 13 residues. Between the trimmed V and J ends, which lost 4 bases and 10 bases, there was a span of 11 bases. CDR3 residues: CASSSRLQSPLHF. DNA of the CDR3: TGTGCCAGCAGCTCAAGGTTGCAATCACCCCTCCACTTT.

This clonotype was picked up many times. This chain uses TRBV6-1 with TRBJ1-2, with 8 bases identical to TRBD1. The CDR3 loop spans 15 amino acids. The ends lost 3 bases at V and 4 bases at J; junction bases unmatched: 7. Germline assignment: CDR1 MNHNS and CDR2 SASEGT. CDR3 nucleotide sequence: TGTGCCAGCAGTGAGAGTTGGGGGACAGGCTATGGCTACACCTTC. Translated: CASSESWGTGYGYTF.

This clonotype was seen only a few times. The genes are TRBV20-1 and TRBJ2-7; 9 bases match TRBD1. Per germline, CDR1 DFQATT and CDR2 SNEGSKA (reference sequence). After removal of 4 bases from V and 5 bases from J, the junction contained 3 bases not matched to a gene. The CDR3 has 12 residues. The DNA of the CDR3 is TGCAGTGCTAAGACAGGGGGAAACGAGCAGTACTTC. Its translation: CSAKTGGNEQYF.

About this clonotype itself: As the CDR3 is not closed by the conserved phenylalanine or tryptophan, this likely results from a read error. The DNA is omitted, as the CDR3 cannot be located on it reliably, and the CDR3 follows TCRdb's listing. V gene TRBV20-1 combines with J gene TRBJ2-7; TRBD2, as called in the table, went unchecked against the DNA. In germline, CDR1 is DFQATT, CDR2 SNEGSKA (reference sequence). The CDR3 length equals 8 residues, ends included. The CDR3 loop reads CSAGPRLA.

Many counts were recorded for this clonotype. The genes are TRBV5-1 and TRBJ1-1, with 9 positions matching TRBD1. Trimming at V came to 3 bases and at J to 5 bases, leaving 8 bases not matched to a gene. Germline CDR1 and CDR2: SGHRS and YFSETQ. The length of the CDR3 is 15 residues. The CDR3 bases are TGCGCCAGCAGCTCTTTACAGGGGGCATTTACTGAAGCTTTCTTT. It codes for CASSSLQGAFTEAFF.

The chain links TRBV19 to TRBJ2-7; unclear D gene. Trimming took off 0 bases at V and 0 bases at J, with 9 bases between the two ends. Germline CDR1 and CDR2: LNHDA and SQIVND (reference sequence). CDR3 size: 15 residues. The CDR3 bases are TGTGCCAGTAGTATAGATCTCCGGAGCTCCTACGAGCAGTACTTC. Protein sequence: CASSIDLRSSYEQYF.

This clonotype was detected ten times or more. The genes are TRBV20-1 and TRBJ2-1; 8 bases align to TRBD1. J gave up 5 bases and V 2 bases, and 2 bases lay outside the gene matches. The CDR3 spans 13 residues. The germline gives CDR1 DFQATT, CDR2 SNEGSKA (reference sequence). This CDR3 is CSARLDRDNEQFF. The CDR3 nucleotides read TGCAGTGCTAGACTGGACAGGGACAATGAGCAGTTCTTC.

This clonotype occurred many times. The chain couples TRBV7-9 to TRBJ2-5, with D perhaps TRBD1 or TRBD2 (5 bases each). Germline CDR1 is SEHNR and CDR2 is FQNEAQ (reference sequence). CDR3 length: 15 residues. Trimming pared 3 bases from V and 3 bases from J, leaving 14 bases between. This CDR3 is CASSFLPGSEETQYF. CDR3 in DNA: TGTGCCAGCAGCTTCCTTCCAGGGAGTGAAGAGACCCAGTACTTC. The variable domain in full, with the rest retrieved from reference TRBV7-9 and TRBJ2-5, is DTGVSQNPRHKITKRGQNVTFRCDPISEHNRLYWYRQTLGQGPEFLTYFQNEAQLEKSRLLSDRFSAERPKGSFSTLEIQRTEQGDSAMYLCASSFLPGSEETQYFGPGTRLLVL.

This clonotype was recorded at least ten times. The chain employs TRBV7-9 and TRBJ2-1; a weak D match, TRBD1 (6 bases). Germline CDR1 SEHNR, CDR2 FQNEAQ (reference sequence). The V end lost 2 bases, the J end lost 9 bases, and 20 bases lay between the germline ends. This CDR3 comprises 16 residues. CDR3 loop: CASSLMGLMGASEQFF. CDR3 DNA sequence: TGTGCCAGCAGCTTAATGGGGCTGATGGGGGCATCTGAGCAGTTCTTC. Full variable domain (missing parts from reference TRBV7-9 and TRBJ2-1): DTGVSQNPRHKITKRGQNVTFRCDPISEHNRLYWYRQTLGQGPEFLTYFQNEAQLEKSRLLSDRFSAERPKGSFSTLEIQRTEQGDSAMYLCASSLMGLMGASEQFFGPGTRLTVL.

This clonotype was observed at least ten times. The V call is TRBV5-1, the J call TRBJ2-7, with D uncertain. Trimming took 0 bases from V and 3 from J, leaving 13 bases between them. The CDR3 runs 15 residues. CDR1 and CDR2 from the germline V gene are SGHRS and YFSETQ. CDR3 nucleotide sequence: TGCGCCAGCAGCTTGGATACGATAGCTGTCTACGAGCAGTACTTC. Its translation is CASSLDTIAVYEQYF.

V is TRBV4-1 and J is TRBJ1-1, with 8 bases matching TRBD1. Per germline, CDR1 MGHRA and CDR2 YSYEKL. Trimming took 7 bases from V and 4 from J; bases not matched to a gene: 5. The CDR3 is 13 residues long. CDR3 in DNA: TGCGCCAGCAAGTCGGACAGGGCCACTGAAGCTTTCTTT. This encodes CASKSDRATEAFF.